These 22 T cell receptor beta chains were all obtained from the same sample, sequenced in a study of blood T cell repertoires in COVID-19. Here immunoSEQ multiplex PCR was the method, and the copy in TCRdb shows in-frame clones only, minus some. The sample yields about 270,000 clones, 85% seen once. The sequencing input was peripheral blood. Receptor source: a woman in her fifties or sixties with active or convalescent COVID-19.

This clone was seen just once. The chain combines TRBV3-1 (or the pseudogene TRBV3-2) with TRBJ1-1; possible D gene TRBD1, 6 bases. The V and J ends lost 0 bases and 1 base respectively, with 6 bases between them. The CDR3 sequence is 14 residues long. CDR1 and CDR2 (germline): LGHDT, YNNKEL (reference sequence). The CDR3 sequence: CASSQDRGNTEAFF. In DNA form, the CDR3 reads TGTGCCAGCAGCCAAGACAGGGGGAACACTGAAGCTTTCTTT.

The chain joins TRBV15 to TRBJ1-5, with a tentative D call TRBD1 (6 bases). The V gene lost 5 bases and the J gene lost 7 bases, with 24 bases spanning the gap. This CDR3 comprises 17 residues. Germline V gene sequence: CDR1 LNHNV, CDR2 YYDKDF (reference sequence). This chain's CDR3 is CATSRTSGGGGVQPQHF. The CDR3 DNA follows: TGTGCCACCAGCCGAACCAGCGGGGGAGGGGGGGTCCAGCCCCAGCATTTT.

This rearrangement joins TRBV5-1 to TRBJ2-7; the D gene is possibly TRBD2 (6 bases). CDR1 and CDR2 (germline): SGHRS, YFSETQ. The length of the CDR3 is 14 residues. The ends were cut back, 5 bases at V and 7 bases at J, with 19 bases in the middle. The CDR3 region has the DNA TGCGCCAGCAGAGAGGGCGGGATCGCTTCTGAGCAGTACTTC. It is translated as CASREGGIASEQYF.

V and J are TRBV20-1 and TRBJ2-5; 9 nucleotides line up with TRBD1. Per germline, CDR1 DFQATT and CDR2 SNEGSKA (reference sequence). The CDR3 spans 17 residues. V trimming: 3 bases; J trimming: 5 bases; junction bases outside the gene matches: 16. CDR3 protein: CSASSLYRGLGGETQYF. Here the CDR3 DNA reads TGCAGTGCTAGTTCACTCTACAGGGGGCTAGGGGGGGAGACCCAGTACTTC.

The J gene is TRBJ1-2, the V gene TRBV10-3; 9 bases fit TRBD1. The CDR3 has 15 amino acids. Germline CDR1 is ENHRY and CDR2 is SYGVKD. Trimming took 7 bases from V and 0 from J; bases not matched to a gene: 6. As DNA, the CDR3 is TGTGCCATCAAACAGGGGACAGGGACTAACTATGGCTACACCTTC. Translated, it gives CAIKQGTGTNYGYTF.

The chain couples TRBV6-5 to TRBJ1-3; 7 bases line up with TRBD1. The trim removed 4 bases at V and 1 base at J, leaving 4 bases unmatched. Germline V gives CDR1 MNHEY, CDR2 SVGAGI. This CDR3 region has 15 residues. The CDR3 DNA is TGTGCCAGCAGTTTAGGGACAGTATCTGGAAACACCATATATTTT. Translated, it gives CASSLGTVSGNTIYF.

The chain is built from TRBV6-5 and TRBJ1-1; D is ambiguous. Germline-derived CDR1 and CDR2 are MNHEY and SVGAGI. The CDR3 runs 14 residues. Trimming shortened V by 7 bases and J by 3 bases, and 15 bases separated the two germline ends. The CDR3 here is CASKSSRRYTEAFF. The CDR3 bases are TGTGCCAGCAAAAGCTCCCGTCGTTACACTGAAGCTTTCTTT.

V gene TRBV1 combines with J gene TRBJ1-4. TRBV1 is a pseudogene locus. The CDR3 covers 15 residues. This CDR3 reads CTSSQDWEYNEKLFF. The CDR3 region has the DNA TGCACCAGCAGCCAAGATTGGGAGTATAATGAAAAACTGTTTTTT.

The rearrangement joins TRBV18 to TRBJ1-1, with 7 bases lining up with TRBD1. The CDR3 contains 12 residues. The V gene end was trimmed by 1 base and the J gene end by 9 bases; junction bases not matched to a gene: 2. In germline, CDR1 is KGHSH, CDR2 LQKENI. The CDR3 region has the DNA TGTGCCAGCTCACCACAGGGGGCGAAAGCTTTCTTT. Its translation: CASSPQGAKAFF. Drawing the rest from reference TRBV18 and TRBJ1-1, the complete variable domain is NAGVMQNPRHLVRRRGQEARLRCSPMKGHSHVYWYRQLPEEGLKFMVYLQKENIIDESGMPKERFSAEFPKEGPSILRIQQVVRGDSAAYFCASSPQGAKAFFGQGTRLTVV.

The chain combines TRBV6-6 with TRBJ2-5; weak D call: TRBD1 (5 bases). V was pared by 5 bases and J by 5 bases, with 15 bases between. The V gene's germline CDR1 is MNHNY and CDR2 SVGAGI (reference sequence). The CDR3 has 14 residues. The CDR3: CASSHGHLGETQYF. CDR3 nucleotide sequence: TGTGCCAGCAGTCACGGACATCTCGGGGAGACCCAGTACTTC.

The chain combines TRBV5-1 with TRBJ2-1; 14 bases line up with TRBD2. The CDR3 totals 20 residues. J was trimmed by 2 bases and V by 0 bases; bases with no gene match: 10. Germline V CDR1 and CDR2: SGHRS, YFSETQ. CDR3 nucleotide sequence: TGCGCCAGCAGCTTGGTAGTCGGACTAGCGGGAGGCGGGGCCTACAATGAGCAGTTCTTC. Protein: CASSLVVGLAGGGAYNEQFF.

This clone was seen once. This chain joins TRBV6-5 and TRBJ2-5; D is perhaps TRBD2 (7 bases). The CDR3 runs to 14 residues. From germline, CDR1 is MNHEY and CDR2 SVGAGI. Trimming took off 7 bases at V and 6 bases at J, with 18 bases between the two ends. The CDR3 nucleotides are TGTGCCAGCATAGGGGGGGCTTTACCCAAGACCCAGTACTTC. Amino acid sequence: CASIGGALPKTQYF.

This rearrangement joins TRBV6-5 to TRBJ2-1; TRBD2 agrees at 11 bases. The length of the CDR3 is 15 residues. The junction had 8 bases not matched to a gene; V was cut back by 6 bases and J by 7 bases. From germline, CDR1 is MNHEY and CDR2 SVGAGI. The CDR3 region is CASRRGSGRVNEQFF. The CDR3 coding sequence is TGTGCCAGCAGACGAGGTAGCGGGAGGGTAAATGAGCAGTTCTTC.

This clone was observed once. This CDR3 is CASSLSGAGATDTQYF. CDR3 DNA: TGTGCCAGCAGTTTAAGTGGGGCGGGGGCCACAGATACGCAGTATTTT. The chain uses TRBV27 and TRBJ2-3; the D gene is possibly TRBD2 (7 bases). Trimming stripped 2 bases from V and 2 bases from J, with 14 bases between. There are 16 residues in the CDR3. Germline lookup yields CDR1 MNHEY and CDR2 SMNVEV (reference sequence).

This clone was observed a few times. The J gene is TRBJ1-3, the V gene TRBV7-9; D is ambiguous. V lost 6 bases, J lost 2 bases, and 5 bases lay in between. This CDR3 has 12 residues. Looked up from germline, CDR1 is SEHNR and CDR2 is FQNEAQ (reference sequence). CDR3 sequence: CASRPAGNTIYF. In DNA form, the CDR3 reads TGTGCCAGCAGGCCGGCTGGAAACACCATATATTTT.

This chain joins TRBV19 and TRBJ2-3; 10 positions agree with TRBD2. Germline values: CDR1 LNHDA, CDR2 SQIVND (reference sequence). The CDR3 contains 17 residues. V lost 7 bases and J lost 4; bases outside the gene matches: 14. The CDR3 here is CASKRTSGWLVADTQYF. CDR3 coding DNA: TGTGCCAGTAAAAGGACTAGCGGATGGTTGGTAGCAGATACGCAGTATTTT. Together with reference TRBV19 and TRBJ2-3, the CDR3 gives the full variable domain: DGGITQSPKYLFRKEGQNVTLSCEQNLNHDAMYWYRQDPGQGLRLIYYSQIVNDFQKGDIAEGYSVSREKKESFPLTVTSAQKNPTAFYLCASKRTSGWLVADTQYFGPGTRLTVL.

This clone showed up just once. One end of the junction varies from germline; a read error may be responsible. The V call is TRBV12-3 or TRBV12-4, the J call TRBJ1-3, with TRBD1 matching 8 bases. The CDR3 contains 12 residues. The DNA of the CDR3 is TGTGCCAGCACCTTGGGGGTGGGACAGGCAGATTTT. Encoded protein: CASTLGVGQADF.

The chain joins TRBV6-5 to TRBJ1-1, with 8 nucleotides matching TRBD1. CDR1 MNHEY and CDR2 SVGAGI come from the germline V gene. The ends lost 2 bases at V and 5 bases at J; junction bases unmatched: 7. The CDR3 covers 15 residues. The CDR3: CASSYGDRGDTEAFF. The CDR3 DNA reads as TGTGCCAGCAGTTACGGCGACAGGGGAGATACTGAAGCTTTCTTT.

This chain joins TRBV11-2 and TRBJ2-2; 8 bases line up with TRBD1. Germline CDR1 is SGHAT and CDR2 is FQNNGV. The CDR3 has 15 amino acids. With V trimmed by 6 bases and J by 6 bases, 9 bases remained unmatched. The CDR3 region is CASRPPGRGPGELFF. The DNA for the CDR3 is TGTGCCAGCAGACCTCCGGGCAGGGGGCCCGGGGAGCTGTTTTTT.

The CDR3, as DNA: TGTGCCAGCTCACCAGGGCAGGGCGGCTTCGGGGAGCTGTTTTTT. This gives the protein CASSPGQGGFGELFF. The chain recombines TRBV18 with TRBJ2-2; D is perhaps TRBD1 (5 bases). In germline, CDR1 is KGHSH, CDR2 LQKENI. CDR3 length equals 15 residues. V gave up 2 bases and J gave up 7 bases, with 14 bases separating them. The variable domain in full, with the rest retrieved from reference TRBV18 and TRBJ2-2, is NAGVMQNPRHLVRRRGQEARLRCSPMKGHSHVYWYRQLPEEGLKFMVYLQKENIIDESGMPKERFSAEFPKEGPSILRIQQVVRGDSAAYFCASSPGQGGFGELFFGEGSRLTVL.

The chain combines TRBV11-2 with TRBJ2-2; the match to TRBD2 covers 9 bases. The length of the CDR3 is 16 residues. V lost 9 bases, J lost 5 bases, and 13 bases stayed unmatched. Germline CDR1 SGHAT, CDR2 FQNNGV. This chain's CDR3 is CASFLSGSSATGELFF. CDR3 in DNA: TGTGCCAGTTTCCTTAGCGGGAGTTCGGCTACCGGGGAGCTGTTTTTT.

The rearrangement links TRBV12-3 or TRBV12-4 to TRBJ1-1; tentative D call: TRBD1 (6 bases). The germline V and J ends were trimmed by 3 bases and 11 bases, with 16 bases remaining between them. The CDR3 is made up of 13 amino acids. The CDR3 is CASSLGASLEAFF. The CDR3 DNA sequence: TGTGCCAGCAGTTTGGGGGCCAGCCTTGAGGCTTTCTTT.